The 19 T cell receptor beta chains listed next were all sequenced from one sample in a study of shared clonotypes between healthy human individuals. CD45RO-negative, CCR7-selected cells formed the naive CD8 fraction, which excluded terminally differentiated effector memory CD45RA+ cells. Profiling relied on immunoSEQ multiplex PCR, and the TCRdb table lists in-frame clones only, not all of them. This repertoire shows about 2 million clones, about 95% found once; its top ten account for about 1.1%. Sequences were obtained from naive CD8+ T cells sorted from blood. All receptors come from a young man in good health.

With respect to this clone: The sample contains more than one DNA sequence encoding this CDR3. CDR3 protein: CASSLGGFNYGYTF. Here the CDR3 DNA reads TGTGCCAGCAGTTTAGGGGGGTTTAACTATGGCTACACCTTC. V is TRBV27 and J is TRBJ1-2, with D possibly TRBD1 on 5 matching bases. This CDR3 has 14 residues. V lost 2 bases to trimming and J lost 1 base, with 8 bases between them. Germline V gene data show CDR1 as MNHEY and CDR2 as SMNVEV (reference sequence).

Only one count was recorded for this clone. The chain uses TRBV7-3 and TRBJ2-3; D is possibly TRBD2 (7 bases). V gave up 1 base and J gave up 3 bases, with 14 bases separating them. Germline loops: CDR1 SGHTA, CDR2 FQGTGA. The CDR3 runs 16 residues. The CDR3 sequence: CASSLIGGAVTDTQYF. CDR3 bases: TGTGCCAGCAGCTTAATTGGGGGGGCAGTGACAGATACGCAGTATTTT.

This chain connects TRBV7-9 to TRBJ1-2, with TRBD1 as a possible D gene (5 bases). Trimming left V 6 bases short and J 1 base short, with 21 bases between. The CDR3 is made up of 17 amino acids. Germline CDR1 and CDR2: SEHNR and FQNEAQ (reference sequence). CDR3: CASSVPIMGGNNYGYTF. CDR3 nucleotides: TGTGCCAGCAGTGTACCTATAATGGGGGGTAATAACTATGGCTACACCTTC.

The CDR3 DNA sequence: TGTGCCAGCAGTTTTGGGACAGGGCCGGGGCAGCCCCAGCATTTT. This gives the protein CASSFGTGPGQPQHF. J is TRBJ1-5 and V is TRBV27; the match to TRBD1 covers 9 bases. CDR1 is MNHEY, CDR2 SMNVEV, per germline (reference sequence). There are 15 residues in the CDR3. Trimming removed 3 bases from V and 7 bases from J; junction bases left unmatched: 7.

The CDR3 nucleotides read TGCGCCAGCAGCCAAGCAGTTGCGGGAGGGGTGGATACGCAGTATTTT. Protein product: CASSQAVAGGVDTQYF. The chain couples TRBV4-3 to TRBJ2-3; 9 bases align to TRBD2. The length of the CDR3 is 16 residues. V shed 1 base and J 6 bases; nucleotides not matched to a gene: 8. Per the germline V gene, CDR1 is LGHNA and CDR2 is YSLEER.

The V call is TRBV13, the J call TRBJ1-2, with D tentatively TRBD1 (6 bases). CDR3 length: 15 residues. Germline V gene lookup returns CDR1 PRHDT and CDR2 FYEKMQ (reference sequence). V lost 5 bases and J 4 bases, leaving 17 bases between the germline ends. The CDR3 nucleotides read TGTGCCAGCAGCGAACAGGGAGCCCTCTTCTATGGCTACACCTTC. Its protein is CASSEQGALFYGYTF.

The V call is TRBV7-9, the J call TRBJ1-5; no definite D call. CDR1 and CDR2 from the germline V gene are SEHNR and FQNEAQ (reference sequence). Trimming pared 2 bases from V and 7 bases from J, leaving 9 bases between. The CDR3 is made up of 13 amino acids. CDR3 sequence (DNA): TGTGCCAGCAGCTTAACCGAAGGGCAGCCCCAGCATTTT. This encodes CASSLTEGQPQHF.

A remark on this clone: Other nucleotide sequences in the sample specify the same CDR3. This sequence joins TRBV4-1 and TRBJ2-5; D is undetermined. Between the trimmed V and J ends, which lost 2 bases and 4 bases, there was a span of 2 bases. Germline CDR1 and CDR2: MGHRA and YSYEKL. This CDR3 has 11 residues. The chain's CDR3 is CASSQLETQYF. CDR3 bases: TGCGCCAGCAGCCAATTAGAGACCCAGTACTTC.

This clone has just one count. The gene calls are TRBV6-1 and TRBJ2-7, with 12 bases that match TRBD1. The trim removed 4 bases at V and 2 bases at J, leaving 15 bases unmatched. The germline gives CDR1 MNHNS, CDR2 SASEGT. The CDR3 sequence is 19 residues long. The CDR3 bases are TGTGCCAGCAGTGGCTGGGGACAGGGGGCCAGTCCTAACCCCTACGAGCAGTACTTC. This encodes CASSGWGQGASPNPYEQYF.

This chain uses TRBV6-4 with TRBJ2-7; TRBD2 is a possible D gene (5 bases). The V gene lost 6 bases and the J gene lost 7 bases, with 19 bases spanning the gap. The length of the CDR3 is 14 residues. Germline V gene data show CDR1 as MRHNA and CDR2 as SNTAGT. The CDR3 reads CASRGSTGSQEQYF. The CDR3 DNA sequence: TGTGCCAGCAGGGGGAGTACGGGATCTCAAGAGCAGTACTTC.

The chain is built from TRBV5-4 and TRBJ2-7; D tentatively fits TRBD1 or TRBD2 (5 bases each). The CDR3 extends over 12 amino acids. Deletions cut 5 bases from V and 6 bases from J, with 12 bases between. Germline lookup yields CDR1 SGHNT and CDR2 YYREEE (reference sequence). CDR3 region: CASSDERGEQYF. CDR3 DNA sequence: TGTGCCAGCAGTGATGAGAGGGGCGAGCAGTACTTC.

CDR3 loop: CSVEPGGGQETQYF. CDR3 nucleotides: TGCAGCGTTGAGCCCGGAGGGGGACAAGAGACCCAGTACTTC. V usage is TRBV29-1 and J usage is TRBJ2-5; D possibly matches TRBD1 or TRBD2 (6 bases each). Trimming took 3 bases from V and 2 from J, leaving 13 bases between them. Germline V gene lookup returns CDR1 SQVTM and CDR2 ANQGSEA. The CDR3 extends over 14 amino acids.

The chain joins TRBV27 to TRBJ2-7; D perhaps matches TRBD2 (5 bases). This CDR3 is built from 14 residues. Trimming took 3 bases from V and 1 from J, leaving 10 bases between them. Germline assignment: CDR1 MNHEY and CDR2 SMNVEV (reference sequence). CDR3 in DNA: TGTGCCAGCAGTTTGGGCGGGTATTCCTACGAGCAGTACTTC. Its protein is CASSLGGYSYEQYF.

The CDR3 reads CASSQDSVGPLETQYF. The CDR3 region has the DNA TGCGCCAGCAGCCAAGATAGTGTGGGACCCCTTGAGACCCAGTACTTC. The gene calls are TRBV4-3 and TRBJ2-5; either TRBD1 or TRBD2 may supply D (5 bases each). Germline V gene data show CDR1 as LGHNA and CDR2 as YSLEER. Trimming removed 0 bases at V and 5 bases at J, with 16 bases between. The CDR3 spans 16 residues.

V gene TRBV7-9 combines with J gene TRBJ2-7; a possible D gene is TRBD1 (5 bases). The CDR3 length is 13 residues. Germline loops: CDR1 SEHNR, CDR2 FQNEAQ (reference sequence). V was trimmed by 1 base and J by 5 bases, leaving 9 bases between them. This CDR3 is CASSLGSGHEQYF. The CDR3 DNA reads TGTGCCAGCAGCTTAGGTTCAGGGCACGAGCAGTACTTC.

J is TRBJ2-7 and V is TRBV7-9, with 8 bases aligning to TRBD1. The J segment lost 6 bases and the V segment lost 1 base, leaving 2 bases of the junction unmatched. The length of the CDR3 is 13 residues. The V gene's germline CDR1 is SEHNR and CDR2 FQNEAQ (reference sequence). CDR3 loop: CASSLGGQVEQYF. CDR3 DNA: TGTGCCAGCAGCTTAGGGGGACAGGTCGAGCAGTACTTC. The full variable domain, in which reference TRBV7-9 and TRBJ2-7 provide the parts outside the CDR3, is DTGVSQNPRHKITKRGQNVTFRCDPISEHNRLYWYRQTLGQGPEFLTYFQNEAQLEKSRLLSDRFSAERPKGSFSTLEIQRTEQGDSAMYLCASSLGGQVEQYFGPGTRLTVT.

The chain is built from TRBV5-4 and TRBJ2-3, with 7 positions matching TRBD1. CDR1 and CDR2 from the germline V gene are SGHNT and YYREEE (reference sequence). This CDR3 has 15 residues. After removal of 4 bases from V and 0 bases from J, the junction contained 5 bases not matched to a gene. The CDR3 loop reads CASSGRTGSTDTQYF. The CDR3 coding sequence is TGTGCCAGCAGCGGCAGGACAGGAAGCACAGATACGCAGTATTTT.

In this sample, this clone turned up a few times. The rearrangement joins TRBV11-2 to TRBJ2-7; 10 bases are shared with TRBD2. The V segment lost 5 bases and the J segment 2 bases; nucleotides outside the gene matches: 3. This CDR3 is 14 amino acids long. Germline V gene lookup returns CDR1 SGHAT and CDR2 FQNNGV. Written as DNA, the CDR3 is TGTGCCAGCAGCGTCGGGACTAGCGCCTACGAGCAGTACTTC. Its protein product is CASSVGTSAYEQYF.

The chain recombines TRBV5-1 with TRBJ1-1; D not resolved. The CDR3 spans 13 residues. V was clipped by 0 bases and J by 8 bases, with 11 bases between them. Germline V CDR1 and CDR2: SGHRS, YFSETQ. CDR3 DNA: TGCGCCAGCAGCTTGGCAGAGACGGCAGAAGCTTTCTTT. It encodes CASSLAETAEAFF.